The clone carrying this TCR beta chain was seen just once. Its matching antigen is unknown. 5'RACE primed from the constant segment yielded TCR alpha and TCR beta cDNA libraries bearing sample barcodes and UMIs. From the 5' RACE reads, TCRdb called clonotypes with MiXCR, one entry per CDR3 protein. The sample includes about 560,000 distinct CDR3 sequences, around a sixth of them seen just once. Germline V lookup: CDR1 LNHNV, CDR2 YYDKDF (reference sequence). V shed 0 bases and J shed 4 bases, with 12 bases lying between them. The CDR3 spans 15 residues. The sample originates from a study of T-cell memory formation after mild COVID-19. Study results and caveats: The appearance of some responding clones in pre-infection memory suggested that cross-reactive memory joined.

The TCR was taken from an adult woman who had mild COVID-19 (a few samples of this study predate the infection). Cell type and time point are not known. Sequenced sample: PBMCs or a T cell subset sorted from them (not recorded which). This chain uses TRBV15 with TRBJ1-1; maybe TRBD1 (5 bases). In nucleotides, the CDR3 is TGTGCCACCAGCAGAGAGAGGGTGGGGGGCACTGAAGCTTTCTTT. Its translation: CATSRERVGGTEAFF.